This T cell receptor (beta chain) appears in the sequencing data of a study of blood T cell repertoires in COVID-19. Study-level information: Sites in the United States, Italy and Spain provided acute and convalescent COVID-19 samples.

Patients of the Seattle cohort, enrolled during active infection, were followed longitudinally. V dropped 5 bases and J dropped 1 base, with 8 bases sitting between them. The CDR3 is made up of 13 amino acids. The V gene's germline CDR1 is LNHDA and CDR2 SQIVND (reference sequence). Original processing notes: It was from reference gene primer amplification that nucleated cell counts were estimated. Libraries were prepared by immunoSEQ multiplex PCR; TCRdb keeps only in-frame clonotypes and omits some of them. The V and J calls and clone size come from that table; D and trimming were worked out from the DNA. Altogether about 68,000 clones are present, 70% to 90% being singletons, with the ten largest covering around 3.6%.

This receptor was taken from a woman aged 50 to 60 with COVID-19, enrolled during active disease. The sample was peripheral blood. V gene TRBV19 combines with J gene TRBJ1-1; D is possibly TRBD1 (6 bases). As DNA, the CDR3 is TGTGCCAGTAGTTGGGGGCAGAACACTGAAGCTTTCTTT. As protein: CASSWGQNTEAFF.